A single sample is the source of the 25 T cell receptor beta chains below, sequenced in a study of CD8 T cells in Susac syndrome. Reverse transcription of roughly 0.5 to 1 ug RNA used random hexamers. TCRdb re-analysed the immunoSEQ multiplex PCR reads in MiXCR, keeping a single row per CDR3 protein. The sample holds about 130,000 distinct CDR3 sequences, approximately 94% seen once. The sequenced sample was CD4+ T cells from PBMCs. These receptors all come from a human donor with multiple sclerosis.

V is TRBV18 and J is TRBJ1-2; D might be TRBD1 (5 bases). The V gene lost 5 bases and the J gene lost 8 bases, with 15 bases spanning the gap. CDR1 is KGHSH and CDR2 is LQKENI in the germline V gene. The CDR3 consists of 13 residues. The CDR3 nucleotides are TGTGCCAGCTCAGCCACCAGGGAAAGAGGCTACACCTTC. Translation: CASSATRERGYTF.

The V and J genes are TRBV29-1 and TRBJ2-7; D is ambiguous. The CDR3 is 13 amino acids. V gave up 4 bases and J gave up 7 bases, with 17 bases separating them. The germline gives CDR1 SQVTM, CDR2 ANQGSEA. In DNA form, the CDR3 reads TGCAGCGTTGCTGAACGCCTGCCGGCGGAGCAGTACTTC. This sequence encodes CSVAERLPAEQYF.

In DNA form, the CDR3 reads TGTGCCAGTAGTATGGAAGACAGGTCGGATAGCAATCAGCCCCAGCATTTT. Translating it yields CASSMEDRSDSNQPQHF. The chain has TRBV19 and TRBJ1-5; tentatively, D is TRBD1 (6 bases). The CDR3 has 17 amino acids. V was trimmed by 3 bases and J by 0 bases, leaving 15 bases between them. The germline V gene has CDR1 LNHDA and CDR2 SQIVND (reference sequence).

V and J are TRBV5-4 and TRBJ2-7; D unresolved. Germline assignment: CDR1 SGHNT and CDR2 YYREEE (reference sequence). Trimming took off 4 bases at V and 1 base at J, with 15 bases between the two ends. This CDR3 contains 15 residues. CDR3 loop: CASSHEGSSSYEQYF. The CDR3 bases are TGTGCCAGCAGCCATGAAGGGTCCTCATCCTACGAGCAGTACTTC. Together with reference TRBV5-4 and TRBJ2-7, the CDR3 gives the full variable domain: ETGVTQSPTHLIKTRGQQVTLRCSSQSGHNTVSWYQQALGQGPQFIFQYYREEENGRGNFPPRFSGLQFPNYSSELNVNALELDDSALYLCASSHEGSSSYEQYFGPGTRLTVT.

The chain couples TRBV29-1 to TRBJ1-2; 8 positions match TRBD1. The CDR3 sequence is 14 residues long. Per germline, CDR1 SQVTM and CDR2 ANQGSEA. Trimming cost V 7 bases and J 6 bases; bases outside gene matches: 13. This chain's CDR3 is CSAEGGRGLDGYTF. In DNA, the CDR3 is TGCAGCGCAGAAGGGGGCAGGGGGCTTGATGGCTACACCTTC.

The count of this clonotype is one. V gene TRBV6-6 combines with J gene TRBJ2-7, with a possible D match to TRBD2 (6 bases). Trimming removed 5 bases from V and 6 bases from J, with 14 bases in between. Germline values: CDR1 MNHNY, CDR2 SVGAGI (reference sequence). The length of the CDR3 is 13 residues. The CDR3 bases are TGTGCCAGCAGTAAGGACTATTCTGGCGAGCAGTACTTC. Protein: CASSKDYSGEQYF.

This chain links TRBV5-1 with TRBJ2-2, with D maybe TRBD1 (6 bases). The V end was cut by 4 bases, the J end by 0 bases, with 10 bases between. The V gene's germline CDR1 is SGHRS and CDR2 YFSETQ. This CDR3 region has 15 residues. The CDR3 is CASSRDTPNTGELFF. In DNA form, the CDR3 reads TGCGCCAGCAGCCGGGACACCCCGAACACCGGGGAGCTGTTTTTT.

This chain connects TRBV12-3 or TRBV12-4 to TRBJ1-2, with D perhaps matching TRBD1 (5 bases). The ends were cut back, 3 bases at V and 4 bases at J, with 12 bases in the middle. CDR3 length: 14 residues. The DNA of the CDR3 is TGTGCCAGCAGTTTTGCGGGGGTAGGCTATGGCTACACCTTC. This encodes CASSFAGVGYGYTF.

This rearrangement joins TRBV5-1 to TRBJ2-2; a possible D gene is TRBD1 (6 bases). Germline V gene sequence: CDR1 SGHRS, CDR2 YFSETQ. V shed 5 bases and J shed 6 bases, with 17 bases lying between them. The CDR3 has 15 residues. For the CDR3, the DNA is TGCGCCAGCAGAGGATGGCAGGGGACCGCCGGGGAGCTGTTTTTT. As protein: CASRGWQGTAGELFF.

The chain couples TRBV12-3 or TRBV12-4 to TRBJ1-1; D gene uncertain. Trimming took 3 bases from V and 2 from J, leaving 10 bases between them. The CDR3 covers 14 residues. CDR3 sequence (DNA): TGTGCCAGCAGTTTGTTGCGGTTTAACACTGAAGCTTTCTTT. It codes for CASSLLRFNTEAFF.

V is TRBV19 and J is TRBJ1-2, with D unclear. The CDR3 extends over 13 amino acids. Trimming stripped 6 bases from V and 5 bases from J, with 13 bases between. Germline CDR1 reads LNHDA; CDR2 reads SQIVND (reference sequence). The CDR3 reads CASSPVFVYGYTF. As DNA, the CDR3 is TGTGCCAGTAGCCCAGTGTTTGTATATGGCTACACCTTC.

This chain joins TRBV12-3 or TRBV12-4 and TRBJ2-5; D remains unclear. The CDR3 has 13 amino acids. V gave up 0 bases and J gave up 2 bases, with 4 bases separating them. CDR3: CASSLADQETQYF. The CDR3 region has the DNA TGTGCCAGCAGTTTAGCAGATCAAGAGACCCAGTACTTC.

The chain recombines TRBV5-6 with TRBJ2-6; either TRBD1 or TRBD2 may supply D (5 bases each). Germline CDR1 is SGHDT and CDR2 is YYEEEE. Trimming shortened V by 5 bases and J by 4 bases, and 13 bases separated the two germline ends. This CDR3 has 15 amino acids. The CDR3 sequence is CASSYPGTGANVLTF. The CDR3 DNA sequence: TGTGCCAGCAGTTACCCAGGGACCGGGGCCAACGTCCTGACTTTC.

V usage is TRBV4-2 and J usage is TRBJ1-3; perhaps TRBD1 as D (6 bases). Germline values: CDR1 LGHNA, CDR2 YNFKEQ. Between the trimmed V and J ends, which lost 1 base and 3 bases, there was a span of 13 bases. The CDR3 consists of 16 residues. Here the CDR3 reads CASSQARGQGGNTIYF. CDR3 in DNA: TGTGCCAGCAGCCAAGCCCGGGGGCAGGGTGGAAACACCATATATTTT.

The chain recombines TRBV14 with TRBJ2-7, with D hard to call. CDR3 length: 15 amino acids. V shed 4 bases and J shed 6 bases, with 19 bases lying between them. The germline V gene encodes CDR1 SGHDN and CDR2 FVKESK. DNA for the CDR3: TGTGCCAGCAGCCCGGTAACGGGCAACATCTTCGAGCAGTACTTC. It specifies CASSPVTGNIFEQYF.

The V and J genes are TRBV3-1 and TRBJ2-2, with 13 bases matching TRBD2. The J segment lost 4 bases and the V segment lost 4 bases, leaving 3 bases of the junction unmatched. The CDR3 is 16 residues long. Germline V lookup: CDR1 LGHDT, CDR2 YNNKEL (reference sequence). CDR3 coding DNA: TGTGCCAGCAGCCGAACTAGCGGGGGGGCCACCGGGGAGCTGTTTTTT. This gives the protein CASSRTSGGATGELFF.

V gene TRBV29-1 combines with J gene TRBJ1-1; the match to TRBD1 covers 11 bases. This CDR3 region has 14 residues. The V segment lost 4 bases and the J segment 4 bases; nucleotides outside the gene matches: 5. Germline-derived CDR1 and CDR2 are SQVTM and ANQGSEA. The CDR3 is CSVAVGTGGTEAFF. Written as DNA, the CDR3 is TGCAGCGTTGCAGTAGGGACAGGGGGCACTGAAGCTTTCTTT.

This clonotype has a handful of counts. The gene calls are TRBV19 and TRBJ1-5; D call uncertain. Trimming removed 6 bases at V and 2 bases at J, with 8 bases between. Per the germline V gene, CDR1 is LNHDA and CDR2 is SQIVND (reference sequence). CDR3 length: 13 residues. The CDR3 sequence is CASSTQGNQPQHF. The CDR3 nucleotides read TGTGCCAGTAGCACCCAGGGCAATCAGCCCCAGCATTTT. Full variable domain (remainder filled in from reference TRBV19 and TRBJ1-5): DGGITQSPKYLFRKEGQNVTLSCEQNLNHDAMYWYRQDPGQGLRLIYYSQIVNDFQKGDIAEGYSVSREKKESFPLTVTSAQKNPTAFYLCASSTQGNQPQHFGDGTRLSIL.

The genes are TRBV12-3 or TRBV12-4 and TRBJ1-2, with 9 bases aligning to TRBD1. After removal of 6 bases from V and 6 bases from J, the junction contained 8 bases not matched to a gene. The CDR3 has 14 amino acids. CDR3 DNA sequence: TGTGCCAGCAGCACCCCCGGGACAGGGAATGGCTACACCTTC. Its protein product is CASSTPGTGNGYTF.

The chain has TRBV30 and TRBJ1-5; D is undetermined. This CDR3 is 14 amino acids long. Deletions cut 0 bases from V and 3 bases from J, with 9 bases between. CDR1 is GTSNPN, CDR2 SVGIG, per germline (reference sequence). The CDR3 DNA reads TGTGCCTGGAGTGTCCGGGAGGCCAATCAGCCCCAGCATTTT. Protein sequence: CAWSVREANQPQHF.

This clonotype was counted a single time. The J gene is TRBJ2-7, the V gene TRBV30; D perhaps matches TRBD2 (6 bases). V was shortened by 1 base and J by 3 bases, with 16 bases between the two germline ends. In germline, CDR1 is GTSNPN, CDR2 SVGIG (reference sequence). The CDR3 totals 15 residues. The CDR3 DNA sequence: TGTGCCTGGAGTGGAGTCCGGGACTCCATCTACGAGCAGTACTTC. Translated: CAWSGVRDSIYEQYF. Based on the CDR3 plus reference TRBV30 and TRBJ2-7, the full variable domain is SQTIHQWPATLVQPVGSPLSLECTVEGTSNPNLYWYRQAAGRGLQLLFYSVGIGQISSEVPQNLSASRPQDRQFILSSKKLLLSDSGFYLCAWSGVRDSIYEQYFGPGTRLTVT.

The V and J genes are TRBV20-1 and TRBJ1-2, with 7 nucleotides matching TRBD1. CDR3 size: 14 residues. Germline trimming cut 0 bases from V and 2 bases from J; bases unmatched to any gene: 3. In germline, CDR1 is DFQATT, CDR2 SNEGSKA (reference sequence). The CDR3 coding sequence is TGCAGTGCTAGAGACCCGGGACAGAACTATGGCTACACCTTC. Translation gives CSARDPGQNYGYTF.

This chain uses TRBV12-5 with TRBJ2-5; D is perhaps TRBD1 or TRBD2 (5 bases each). The CDR3 spans 15 residues. V was clipped by 6 bases and J by 1 base, with 15 bases between them. CDR1 is LGHNT and CDR2 is FRNRAP in the germline V gene. Here the CDR3 DNA reads TGTGCTAGTGGCTCAGGGTTTAGCGTCCAAGAGACCCAGTACTTC. Its protein is CASGSGFSVQETQYF.

The rearrangement joins TRBV10-3 to TRBJ2-7, with D possibly being TRBD1 or TRBD2 (5 bases each). The CDR3 loop spans 13 amino acids. V shed 6 bases and J shed 5 bases, with 14 bases lying between them. Germline V CDR1 and CDR2: ENHRY, SYGVKD. CDR3 nucleotide sequence: TGTGCCATCAGATCGACCGGGACCGACGAGCAGTACTTC. The encoded protein is CAIRSTGTDEQYF.

This sequence joins TRBV20-1 and TRBJ1-5; D not resolved. CDR1 is DFQATT and CDR2 is SNEGSKA in the germline V gene (reference sequence). Trimming cost V 0 bases and J 5 bases, with 11 bases left between them. CDR3 length equals 14 residues. The CDR3: CSAREGSDDQPQHF. Written as DNA, the CDR3 is TGCAGTGCTAGAGAGGGCAGCGACGATCAGCCCCAGCATTTT.